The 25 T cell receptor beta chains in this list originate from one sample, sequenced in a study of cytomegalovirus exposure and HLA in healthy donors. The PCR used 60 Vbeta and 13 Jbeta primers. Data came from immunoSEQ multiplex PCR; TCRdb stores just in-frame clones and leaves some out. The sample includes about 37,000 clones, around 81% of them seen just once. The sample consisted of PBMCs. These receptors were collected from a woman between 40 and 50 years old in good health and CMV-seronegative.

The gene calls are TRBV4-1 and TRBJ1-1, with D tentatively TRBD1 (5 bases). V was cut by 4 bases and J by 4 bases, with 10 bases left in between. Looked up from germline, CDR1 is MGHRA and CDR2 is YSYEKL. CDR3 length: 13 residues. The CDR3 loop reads CASSPRVGTEAFF. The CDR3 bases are TGCGCCAGCAGCCCCAGGGTAGGCACTGAAGCTTTCTTT.

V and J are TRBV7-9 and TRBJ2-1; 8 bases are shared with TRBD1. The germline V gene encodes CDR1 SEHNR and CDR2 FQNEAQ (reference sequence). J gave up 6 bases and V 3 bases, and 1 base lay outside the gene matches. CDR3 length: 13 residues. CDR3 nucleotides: TGTGCCAGCAGCTTCACAGGGGGCAATGAGCAGTTCTTC. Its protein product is CASSFTGGNEQFF.

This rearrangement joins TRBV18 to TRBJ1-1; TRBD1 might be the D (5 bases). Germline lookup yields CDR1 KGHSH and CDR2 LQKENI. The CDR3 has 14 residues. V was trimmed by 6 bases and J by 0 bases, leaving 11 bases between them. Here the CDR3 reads CASSPDTLNTEAFF. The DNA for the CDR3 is TGTGCCAGCTCCCCGGACACCTTGAACACTGAAGCTTTCTTT. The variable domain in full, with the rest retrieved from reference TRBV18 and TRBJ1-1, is NAGVMQNPRHLVRRRGQEARLRCSPMKGHSHVYWYRQLPEEGLKFMVYLQKENIIDESGMPKERFSAEFPKEGPSILRIQQVVRGDSAAYFCASSPDTLNTEAFFGQGTRLTVV.

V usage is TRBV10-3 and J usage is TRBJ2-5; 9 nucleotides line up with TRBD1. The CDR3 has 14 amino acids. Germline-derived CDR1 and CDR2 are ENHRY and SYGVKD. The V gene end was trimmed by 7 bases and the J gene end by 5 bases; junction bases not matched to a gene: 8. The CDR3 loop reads CAINSQGARETQYF. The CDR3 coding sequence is TGTGCCATCAACTCACAGGGGGCGAGGGAGACCCAGTACTTC.

CDR3 in amino acids: CASGGQVSYQPQHF. The DNA for the CDR3 is TGTGCCAGCGGTGGACAGGTCAGCTATCAGCCCCAGCATTTT. The chain couples TRBV2 to TRBJ1-5; 7 bases line up with TRBD1. Germline V gene sequence: CDR1 SNHLY, CDR2 FYNNEI. CDR3 length: 14 residues. Unmatched junction bases numbered 9, after V lost 8 bases and J lost 5 bases.

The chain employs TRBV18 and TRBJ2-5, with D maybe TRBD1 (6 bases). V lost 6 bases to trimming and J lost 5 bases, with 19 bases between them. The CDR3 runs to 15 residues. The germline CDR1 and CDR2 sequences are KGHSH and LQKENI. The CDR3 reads CASSWGQMEVETQYF. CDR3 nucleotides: TGTGCCAGCTCCTGGGGGCAGATGGAGGTTGAGACCCAGTACTTC.

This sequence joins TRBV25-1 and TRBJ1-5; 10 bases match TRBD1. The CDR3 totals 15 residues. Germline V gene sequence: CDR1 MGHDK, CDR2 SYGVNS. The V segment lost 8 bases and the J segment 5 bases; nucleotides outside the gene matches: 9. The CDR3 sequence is CASLTGTGDYQPQHF. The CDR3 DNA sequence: TGTGCCAGCCTCACCGGGACAGGGGACTATCAGCCCCAGCATTTT.

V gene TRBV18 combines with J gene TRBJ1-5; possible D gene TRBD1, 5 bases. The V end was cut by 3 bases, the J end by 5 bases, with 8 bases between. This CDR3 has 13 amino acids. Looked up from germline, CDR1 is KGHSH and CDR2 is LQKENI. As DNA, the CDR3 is TGTGCCAGCTCACCGGGGCTTGATCAGCCCCAGCATTTT. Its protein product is CASSPGLDQPQHF.

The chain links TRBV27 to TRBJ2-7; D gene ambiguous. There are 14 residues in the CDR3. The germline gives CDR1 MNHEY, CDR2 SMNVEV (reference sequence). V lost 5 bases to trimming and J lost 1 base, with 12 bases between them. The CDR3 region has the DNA TGTGCCAGCAGTCTCCAGGCGCTGTCCTACGAGCAGTACTTC. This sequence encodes CASSLQALSYEQYF.

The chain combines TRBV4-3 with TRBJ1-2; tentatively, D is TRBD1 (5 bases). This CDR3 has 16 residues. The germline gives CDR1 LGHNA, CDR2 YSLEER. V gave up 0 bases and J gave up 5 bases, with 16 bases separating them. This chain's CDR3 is CASSQELRGSGYGYTF. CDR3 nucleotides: TGCGCCAGCAGCCAAGAGCTTCGGGGGTCGGGGTATGGCTACACCTTC.

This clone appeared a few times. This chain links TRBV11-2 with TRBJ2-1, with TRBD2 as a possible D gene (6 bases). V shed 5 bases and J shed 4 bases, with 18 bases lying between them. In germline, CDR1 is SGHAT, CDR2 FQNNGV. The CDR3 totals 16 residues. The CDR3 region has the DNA TGTGCCAGCAGCCAGATAAGGGGACTTAAGTACAATGAGCAGTTCTTC. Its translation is CASSQIRGLKYNEQFF.

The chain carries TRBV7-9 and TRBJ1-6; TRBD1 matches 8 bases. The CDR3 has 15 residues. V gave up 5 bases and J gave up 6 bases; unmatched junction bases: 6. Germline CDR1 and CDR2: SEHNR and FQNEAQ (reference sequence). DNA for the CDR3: TGTGCCAGCAGCCCTAGAGGACAGGGTAATTCACCCCTCCACTTT. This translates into CASSPRGQGNSPLHF.

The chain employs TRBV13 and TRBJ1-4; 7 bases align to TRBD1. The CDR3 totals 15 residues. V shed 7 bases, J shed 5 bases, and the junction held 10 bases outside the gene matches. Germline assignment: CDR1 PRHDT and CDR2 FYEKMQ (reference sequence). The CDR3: CASTDRAGGNEKLFF. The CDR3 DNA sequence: TGTGCCAGCACCGATCGTGCAGGGGGAAATGAAAAACTGTTTTTT.

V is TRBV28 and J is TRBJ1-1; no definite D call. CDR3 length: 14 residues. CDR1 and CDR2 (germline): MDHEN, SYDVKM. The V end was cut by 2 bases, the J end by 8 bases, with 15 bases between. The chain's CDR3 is CASSLEGRAEEAFF. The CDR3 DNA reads TGTGCCAGCAGTTTAGAGGGTCGGGCAGAGGAAGCTTTCTTT.

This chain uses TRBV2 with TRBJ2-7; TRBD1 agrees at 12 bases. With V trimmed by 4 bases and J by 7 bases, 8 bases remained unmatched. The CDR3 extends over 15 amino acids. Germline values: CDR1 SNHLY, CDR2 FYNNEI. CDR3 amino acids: CASSVPGQGAWEQYF. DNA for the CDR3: TGTGCCAGCAGTGTGCCGGGACAGGGGGCGTGGGAGCAGTACTTC.

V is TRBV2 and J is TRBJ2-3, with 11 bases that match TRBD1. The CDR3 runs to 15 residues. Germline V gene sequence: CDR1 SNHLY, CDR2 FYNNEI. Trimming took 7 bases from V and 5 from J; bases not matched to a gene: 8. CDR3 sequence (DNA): TGTGCCAGCACCAGGACAGGGGGCGAGTTAGATACGCAGTATTTT. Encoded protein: CASTRTGGELDTQYF.

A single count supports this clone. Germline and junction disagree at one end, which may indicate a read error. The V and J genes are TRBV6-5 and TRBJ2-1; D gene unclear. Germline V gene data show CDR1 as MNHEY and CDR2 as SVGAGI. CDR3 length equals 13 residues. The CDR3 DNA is TGTGCCAGCCGAACGAACCCCTATAATGAGCAGTTCTTC. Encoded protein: CASRTNPYNEQFF.

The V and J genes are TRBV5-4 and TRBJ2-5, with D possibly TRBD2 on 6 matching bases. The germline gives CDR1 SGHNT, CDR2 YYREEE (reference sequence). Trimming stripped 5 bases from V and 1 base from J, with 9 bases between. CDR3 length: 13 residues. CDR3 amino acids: CASRRDSQETQYF. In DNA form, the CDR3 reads TGTGCCAGCAGACGGGACTCCCAAGAGACCCAGTACTTC.

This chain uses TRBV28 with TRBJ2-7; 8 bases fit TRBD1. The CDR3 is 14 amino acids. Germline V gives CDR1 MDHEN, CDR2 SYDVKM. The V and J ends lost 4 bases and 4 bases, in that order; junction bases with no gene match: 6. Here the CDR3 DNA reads TGTGCCAGCAGTTCCCAGGGGGCCGTATACGAGCAGTACGTC. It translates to CASSSQGAVYEQYV.

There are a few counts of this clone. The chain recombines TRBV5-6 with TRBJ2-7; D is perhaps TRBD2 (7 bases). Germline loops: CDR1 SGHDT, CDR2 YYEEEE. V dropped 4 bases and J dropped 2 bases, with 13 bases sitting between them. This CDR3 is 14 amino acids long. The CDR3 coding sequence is TGTGCCAGCAGCGTGGGGGCGGGGGCCTACGAGCAGTACTTC. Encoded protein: CASSVGAGAYEQYF.

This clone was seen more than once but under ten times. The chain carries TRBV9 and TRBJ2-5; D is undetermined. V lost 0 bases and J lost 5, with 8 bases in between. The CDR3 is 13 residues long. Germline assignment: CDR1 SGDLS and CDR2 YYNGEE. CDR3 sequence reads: CASSVGSGETQYF. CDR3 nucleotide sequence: TGTGCCAGCAGCGTAGGGAGTGGGGAGACCCAGTACTTC.

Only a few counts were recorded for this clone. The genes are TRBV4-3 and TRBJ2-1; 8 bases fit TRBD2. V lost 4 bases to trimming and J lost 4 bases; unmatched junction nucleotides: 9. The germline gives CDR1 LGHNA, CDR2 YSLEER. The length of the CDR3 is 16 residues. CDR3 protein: CASSLVLAGRYNEQFF. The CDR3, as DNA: TGCGCCAGCAGCCTAGTGCTAGCGGGTCGATACAATGAGCAGTTCTTC.

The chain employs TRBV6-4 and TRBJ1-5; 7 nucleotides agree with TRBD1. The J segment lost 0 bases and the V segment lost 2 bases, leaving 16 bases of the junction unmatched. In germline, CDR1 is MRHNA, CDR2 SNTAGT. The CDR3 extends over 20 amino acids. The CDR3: CASSDRTGQLEPNSNQPQHF. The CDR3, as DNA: TGTGCCAGCAGTGACCGGACAGGCCAATTAGAACCCAATAGCAATCAGCCCCAGCATTTT.

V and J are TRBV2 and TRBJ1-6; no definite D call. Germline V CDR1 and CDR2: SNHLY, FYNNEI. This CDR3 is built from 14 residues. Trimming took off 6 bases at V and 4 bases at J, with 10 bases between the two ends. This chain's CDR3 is CASRPDFYNSPLHF. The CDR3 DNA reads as TGTGCCAGCAGGCCGGACTTTTATAATTCACCCCTCCACTTT.

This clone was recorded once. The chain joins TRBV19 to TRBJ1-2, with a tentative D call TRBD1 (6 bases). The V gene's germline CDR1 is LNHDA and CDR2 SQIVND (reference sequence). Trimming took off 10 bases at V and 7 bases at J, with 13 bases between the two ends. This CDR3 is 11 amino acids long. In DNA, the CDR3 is TGTGCCACTTCCGACAGGTCTGGCTACACCTTC. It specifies CATSDRSGYTF.